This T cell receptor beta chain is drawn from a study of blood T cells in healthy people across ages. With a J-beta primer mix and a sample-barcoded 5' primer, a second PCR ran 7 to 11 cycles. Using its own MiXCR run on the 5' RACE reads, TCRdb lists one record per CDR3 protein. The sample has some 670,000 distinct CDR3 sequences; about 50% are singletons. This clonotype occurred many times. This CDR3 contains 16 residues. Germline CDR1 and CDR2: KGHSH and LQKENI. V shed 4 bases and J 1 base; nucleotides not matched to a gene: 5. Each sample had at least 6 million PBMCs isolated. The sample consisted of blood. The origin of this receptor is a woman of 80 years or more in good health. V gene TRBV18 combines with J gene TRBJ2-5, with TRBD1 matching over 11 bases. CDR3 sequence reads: CASSLPGTGGQETQYF. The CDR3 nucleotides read TGTGCCAGCTCACTACCCGGGACAGGGGGCCAAGAGACCCAGTACTTC.